The rows below give T cell receptor beta chains drawn from one sample of a study of human T cells and chemical hapten exposure. TCRdb itself ran the RACE reads through MiXCR, one entry per CDR3 protein. Here the sample spans around 53,000 distinct CDR3 sequences, 9.3% being singletons. The sample was whole blood, taken in connection with sensitization to the hapten diphenylcyclopropenone (DPC). The receptors originated from a woman aged 45-65 years with alopecia areata. Some clones in this sample may be carry-over from other donors' samples. Both conserved end residues are part of each CDR3. Each record gives: V gene, clone size, D gene, J gene, CDR3 protein, CDR3 DNA. The D gene is left open where the match is weak. Expanded clones get a size class; other rows say once, few or many, or leave the size out.

TRBV6-4	-	-	TRBJ2-2	CASTREGNTGELFF	TGTGCCAGCACCCGAGAGGGCAACACCGGGGAGCTGTTTTTT
TRBV2	many	-	TRBJ1-3	CASSERQQTIYF	TGTGCCAGCAGTGAACGACAACAGACCATATATTTT
TRBV11-2	many	-	TRBJ1-1	CASSLGQNTEAFF	TGTGCCAGCAGCTTAGGGCAAAACACTGAAGCTTTCTTT
TRBV12-3/TRBV12-4	-	-	TRBJ2-7	CASSLWTAEQYF	TGTGCCAGCAGCCTCTGGACGGCCGAGCAGTACTTC
TRBV2	few	TRBD1	TRBJ1-4	CASGRRDSNNEKLFF	TGTGCCAGCGGACGCCGGGACAGTAATAATGAAAAACTGTTTTTT
TRBV29-1	few	-	TRBJ2-1	CSVEDSASNEQFF	TGCAGCGTTGAAGATTCTGCCAGCAATGAGCAGTTCTTC
TRBV29-1	many	-	TRBJ2-7	CSVGGTLETYEQYF	TGCAGCGTGGGAGGGACACTCGAGACCTACGAGCAGTACTTC
TRBV27	-	TRBD2	TRBJ2-4	CASSLAGLAVLAKNIQYF	TGTGCCAGCAGTTTAGCAGGACTAGCAGTACTAGCCAAAAACATTCAGTACTTC
TRBV5-6	-	-	TRBJ1-3	CASSLGISGNTIYF	TGTGCCAGCAGCTTGGGGATCTCTGGAAACACCATATATTTT
TRBV25-1	-	-	TRBJ1-2	CASSEGRGYTF	TGTGCCAGCAGTGAGGGACGTGGCTACACCTTC
TRBV7-7	many	-	TRBJ1-5	CASSLDRNQPQHF	TGTGCCAGCAGCTTAGACAGGAATCAGCCCCAGCATTTT